A single sample is the source of the 8 T cell receptor beta chains below, sequenced in a study of blood T cell repertoires in COVID-19. Data came from immunoSEQ multiplex PCR; TCRdb stores just in-frame clones and leaves some out. The top ten hold around 0.92% of the sample, which has more than 80,000 clones, roughly two thirds seen once. Sequencing was done on a sample of peripheral blood. The source is a human donor with acute or convalescent COVID-19. The donor label of this sample is uncertain.

This sequence joins TRBV7-9 and TRBJ2-3, with 8 bases fitting TRBD2. In germline, CDR1 is SEHNR, CDR2 FQNEAQ (reference sequence). The V segment lost 1 base and the J segment 2 bases; nucleotides outside the gene matches: 5. The CDR3 loop spans 16 amino acids. CDR3 sequence reads: CASSLVAGLVTDTQYF. The CDR3 bases are TGTGCCAGCAGCTTAGTCGCGGGACTAGTCACAGATACGCAGTATTTT.

The rearrangement uses TRBV15 and TRBJ2-1; 8 bases fit TRBD1. The CDR3 sequence is 14 residues long. Trimming removed 4 bases from V and 6 bases from J; junction bases left unmatched: 5. The germline V gene encodes CDR1 LNHNV and CDR2 YYDKDF (reference sequence). CDR3: CATSTGQGGNEQFF. The CDR3 DNA reads as TGTGCCACCAGCACTGGACAGGGTGGCAATGAGCAGTTCTTC.

For the CDR3, the DNA is TGTGCCAGAACAGGGCGCCCCTACAATGAGCAGTTCTTC. This encodes CARTGRPYNEQFF. The gene calls are TRBV6-5 and TRBJ2-1; D perhaps matches TRBD1 (6 bases). Trimming cost V 9 bases and J 2 bases, with 11 bases left between them. CDR1 is MNHEY, CDR2 SVGAGI, per germline. This CDR3 has 13 residues.

This chain links TRBV29-1 with TRBJ1-1, with a tentative D call TRBD1 (6 bases). The germline V gene has CDR1 SQVTM and CDR2 ANQGSEA. CDR3 length: 10 amino acids. V dropped 7 bases and J dropped 8 bases, with 11 bases sitting between them. The CDR3 reads CSAQDSEAFF. The DNA for the CDR3 is TGCAGCGCCCAGGACAGCGAAGCTTTCTTT.

The V and J genes are TRBV18 and TRBJ1-2; D is undetermined. The V gene lost 2 bases and the J gene lost 6 bases, with 13 bases spanning the gap. This CDR3 is built from 14 residues. The germline CDR1 and CDR2 sequences are KGHSH and LQKENI. The chain's CDR3 is CASSPDVQFDGYTF. CDR3 in DNA: TGTGCCAGCTCACCAGATGTACAGTTCGATGGCTACACCTTC.

The rearrangement joins TRBV6-5 to TRBJ1-2; 9 positions agree with TRBD1. Trimming at V came to 5 bases and at J to 2 bases, leaving 3 bases not matched to a gene. The CDR3 totals 14 residues. Germline V CDR1 and CDR2: MNHEY, SVGAGI. CDR3 in DNA: TGTGCCAGCAGTAGGGACAGGGCCAACTATGGCTACACCTTC. Translating gives CASSRDRANYGYTF.

This clone turned up a few times. The chain combines TRBV6-5 with TRBJ2-2, with D possibly being TRBD1 (6 bases). CDR1 is MNHEY, CDR2 SVGAGI, per germline. V was shortened by 8 bases and J by 4 bases, with 14 bases between the two germline ends. The CDR3 sequence is 14 residues long. The CDR3 is CASRVGGLTGELFF. In nucleotides, the CDR3 is TGTGCCAGCCGCGTTGGGGGCCTCACCGGGGAGCTGTTTTTT.

The V call is TRBV7-9, the J call TRBJ1-6, with TRBD1 matching 7 bases. CDR3 length: 13 residues. In germline, CDR1 is SEHNR, CDR2 FQNEAQ (reference sequence). The ends lost 6 bases at V and 8 bases at J; junction bases unmatched: 4. The CDR3 DNA follows: TGTGCCAGCAGTACTACAGGGGATTCACCCCTCCACTTT. It specifies CASSTTGDSPLHF.